This T cell receptor (beta chain) came from a study of shared clonotypes between healthy human individuals. Assay used: immunoSEQ multiplex PCR; TCRdb lists only in-frame clones, some missing. The sample gives millions of clones, 85% to 95% of which show up once; under 0.15% is in the top ten. V was pared by 2 bases and J by 5 bases, with 17 bases of the junction left unmatched. This CDR3 comprises 19 residues. Germline loops: CDR1 MDHEN, CDR2 SYDVKM. The specimen sequenced was naive CD4+ T cells sorted from blood. This sample's subset: CD45RA+ positively selected. The clonotype comes from a man between 18 and 29 years old in good health. The J gene is TRBJ2-3, the V gene TRBV28; 9 positions match TRBD2. CDR3 sequence (DNA): TGTGCCAGCAGTTTAGGGAAGGGAGGAGCGGGGGGTCGAATAGATACGCAGTATTTT. Translation: CASSLGKGGAGGRIDTQYF.